The 8 T cell receptor beta chains below were found in one sample sequenced in a study of cytomegalovirus exposure and HLA in healthy donors. The primer mix had 60 Vbeta and 13 Jbeta primers. Produced via immunoSEQ multiplex PCR; TCRdb's table is partial and in-frame only. Among about 160,000 clones, 75% were seen once, and the ten largest hold approximately 2.4%. The sample comprised PBMCs. The receptors derive from a female donor in good health and CMV-seronegative.

The chain recombines TRBV20-1 with TRBJ2-7; D is unclear. Germline V CDR1 and CDR2: DFQATT, SNEGSKA (reference sequence). CDR3 length: 11 residues. V gave up 5 bases and J gave up 6 bases, with 11 bases separating them. DNA of the CDR3: TGCAGTGCTGCATCCGGGTCCGAGCAGTACTTC. Translated, it gives CSAASGSEQYF.

The rearrangement uses TRBV4-1 and TRBJ1-4, with 8 bases lining up with TRBD1. With V trimmed by 4 bases and J by 1 base, 2 bases remained unmatched. The germline V gene has CDR1 MGHRA and CDR2 YSYEKL. This CDR3 comprises 15 residues. CDR3 residues: CASSPDRGTNEKLFF. CDR3 coding DNA: TGCGCCAGCAGCCCCGACAGGGGAACTAATGAAAAACTGTTTTTT.

DNA of the CDR3: TGTGCCAGCAGTAGGGAGAGGACAGGGGGTCGCGAGCAGTACTTC. Translating gives CASSRERTGGREQYF. The chain combines TRBV6-1 with TRBJ2-7, with 10 bases lining up with TRBD1. The CDR3 has 15 residues. CDR1 MNHNS and CDR2 SASEGT come from the germline V gene. Losses at the gene ends were 5 bases for V and 6 bases for J; bases not matched to a gene: 10.

The sample holds a few counts of this clone. For the CDR3, the DNA is TGTGCCAGCAGCTTAGTCCCAGGGACAGATTCACCCCTCCACTTT. It specifies CASSLVPGTDSPLHF. J is TRBJ1-6 and V is TRBV7-9; 7 bases line up with TRBD1. The ends lost 1 base at V and 8 bases at J; junction bases unmatched: 5. This CDR3 has 15 amino acids. Germline V CDR1 and CDR2: SEHNR, FQNEAQ (reference sequence). Full variable domain (rest looked up from reference TRBV7-9 and TRBJ1-6): DTGVSQNPRHKITKRGQNVTFRCDPISEHNRLYWYRQTLGQGPEFLTYFQNEAQLEKSRLLSDRFSAERPKGSFSTLEIQRTEQGDSAMYLCASSLVPGTDSPLHFGNGTRLTVT.

This clone has just one count. V and J are TRBV6-5 and TRBJ2-6, with no clear D. Trimming pared 6 bases from V and 0 bases from J, leaving 9 bases between. Germline V lookup: CDR1 MNHEY, CDR2 SVGAGI. The CDR3 length is 15 residues. CDR3 sequence (DNA): TGTGCCAGCAGGTTAGACAACTCTGGGGCCAACGTCCTGACTTTC. It encodes CASRLDNSGANVLTF.

Turning to this clone: At one end the junction does not follow the germline gene, possibly because of a read error. The J gene is TRBJ1-1, the V gene TRBV10-1; maybe TRBD1 (6 bases). The V gene's germline CDR1 is WNHNN and CDR2 SYGVQD (reference sequence). This CDR3 spans 13 amino acids. CDR3 nucleotide sequence: TGCGCCAGCAGTGATGGGGGCCATCGGGCCAGTCAATTT. It is translated as CASSDGGHRASQF.

This chain uses TRBV7-9 with TRBJ2-1, with 11 bases fitting TRBD2. The length of the CDR3 is 19 residues. J was trimmed by 0 bases and V by 5 bases; bases with no gene match: 12. Per germline, CDR1 SEHNR and CDR2 FQNEAQ (reference sequence). Here the CDR3 reads CASSRTGTSGQSSYNEQFF. The CDR3 nucleotides are TGTGCCAGCAGCCGAACGGGGACTAGCGGCCAGAGCTCCTACAATGAGCAGTTCTTC.

The chain has TRBV11-1 and TRBJ1-3; 9 nucleotides line up with TRBD1. Per germline, CDR1 SGHAT and CDR2 FQDESV (reference sequence). The CDR3 is made up of 18 amino acids. Unmatched junction bases numbered 12, after V lost 4 bases and J lost 2 bases. The CDR3 region is CASSSRDRVTPAGNTIYF. DNA for the CDR3: TGTGCCAGCAGCTCGCGGGACAGGGTCACCCCTGCTGGAAACACCATATATTTT.